Following are 27 T cell receptor beta chains from one sample sequenced in a study of T cells in localized non-small cell lung cancer. The protocol was immunoSEQ multiplex PCR, while the TCRdb copy is restricted to in-frame clones and leaves out a portion. Here the sample spans about 40,000 clones, 65% to 90% being singletons. The source was peripheral blood mononuclear cells, collected before any cancer treatment. Receptors were obtained from a male donor older than 55 with stage II lung adenocarcinoma.

The chain employs TRBV7-9 and TRBJ2-3; 11 nucleotides align to TRBD2. Looked up from germline, CDR1 is SEHNR and CDR2 is FQNEAQ (reference sequence). V trimming: 4 bases; J trimming: 0 bases; junction bases outside the gene matches: 9. The CDR3 covers 18 residues. CDR3 DNA: TGTGCCAGCAGCTCCTATGGACTAGCGGGTACTAGCACAGATACGCAGTATTTT. This encodes CASSSYGLAGTSTDTQYF.

V usage is TRBV19 and J usage is TRBJ1-2, with 9 nucleotides matching TRBD1. J gave up 8 bases and V 2 bases, and 9 bases lay outside the gene matches. CDR3 length: 15 amino acids. Germline CDR1 is LNHDA and CDR2 is SQIVND (reference sequence). The CDR3 nucleotides are TGTGCCAGTAGTATACAGTCCCGGGACAGGGACGGCTACACCTTC. Amino acid sequence: CASSIQSRDRDGYTF.

V usage is TRBV28 and J usage is TRBJ2-7; TRBD1 matches at 8 bases. Germline trimming cut 6 bases from V and 7 bases from J; bases unmatched to any gene: 11. Germline CDR1 reads MDHEN; CDR2 reads SYDVKM. The CDR3 runs to 14 residues. CDR3 nucleotide sequence: TGTGCCAGCAGCTCCCAGGGGGCCTTGGAGGAGCAGTACTTC. Protein sequence: CASSSQGALEEQYF.

The rearrangement uses TRBV30 and TRBJ1-2; possible D gene TRBD1, 5 bases. The CDR3 extends over 13 amino acids. The V gene's germline CDR1 is GTSNPN and CDR2 SVGIG (reference sequence). With 0 bases removed from V and 8 bases from J, the gap between germline ends came to 13 bases. The CDR3 sequence is CAWSVGQGDGYTF. The CDR3, as DNA: TGTGCCTGGAGTGTAGGTCAGGGTGACGGCTACACCTTC.

This chain connects TRBV6-1 to TRBJ1-3, with D uncertain. Germline CDR1 and CDR2: MNHNS and SASEGT. The germline V and J ends were trimmed by 1 base and 2 bases, with 9 bases remaining between them. The CDR3 is made up of 15 amino acids. In DNA form, the CDR3 reads TGTGCCAGCAGTGAAGATTCGCTTCCTGGAAACACCATATATTTT. Its translation: CASSEDSLPGNTIYF.

CDR3 protein: CASSRTGGSGNTIYF. In nucleotides, the CDR3 is TGTGCCAGCAGTCGGACAGGCGGGTCTGGAAACACCATATATTTT. V and J are TRBV2 and TRBJ1-3, with 7 positions matching TRBD1. Germline CDR1 reads SNHLY; CDR2 reads FYNNEI. The V and J ends lost 5 bases and 1 base, in that order; junction bases with no gene match: 5. The CDR3 runs 15 residues.

J is TRBJ1-5 and V is TRBV5-6; TRBD1 might be the D (6 bases). The CDR3 spans 18 residues. V lost 1 base, J lost 4 bases, and 21 bases lay in between. Germline CDR1 and CDR2: SGHDT and YYEEEE. Here the CDR3 reads CASSLRSVPGAKNQPQHF. DNA of the CDR3: TGTGCCAGCAGCTTGAGATCAGTTCCGGGGGCTAAGAATCAGCCCCAGCATTTT.

The rearrangement links TRBV7-2 to TRBJ1-1; perhaps TRBD1 as D (5 bases). CDR3 length equals 13 residues. CDR1 and CDR2 (germline): SGHTA, FQGNSA. V lost 5 bases and J lost 7, with 14 bases in between. In nucleotides, the CDR3 is TGTGCCAGCAGCCCGGAACGGGGACTTGAAGCTTTCTTT. Its protein is CASSPERGLEAFF.

The chain combines TRBV11-2 with TRBJ2-5; no reliable D call. V lost 5 bases and J 6 bases, leaving 13 bases between the germline ends. The CDR3 has 13 residues. Germline assignment: CDR1 SGHAT and CDR2 FQNNGV. The CDR3 sequence is CASSPRNVKTQYF. The CDR3 DNA is TGTGCCAGCAGCCCTCGTAATGTAAAGACCCAGTACTTC.

The chain employs TRBV5-4 and TRBJ2-1, with D possibly being TRBD2 (6 bases). The germline V gene has CDR1 SGHNT and CDR2 YYREEE (reference sequence). Trimming cost V 5 bases and J 8 bases, with 8 bases left between them. The CDR3 extends over 11 amino acids. This CDR3 reads CASRGGYEQFF. CDR3 DNA: TGTGCCAGCAGGGGAGGCTATGAGCAGTTCTTC.

This clone was recorded only once. The genes are TRBV28 and TRBJ1-1; TRBD1 might be the D (5 bases). The CDR3 is made up of 11 amino acids. Germline V gene lookup returns CDR1 MDHEN and CDR2 SYDVKM. Trimming shortened V by 5 bases and J by 12 bases, and 13 bases separated the two germline ends. The CDR3 nucleotides are TGTGCCAGCAGTCTCGACAGAAAGCCTTTCTTT. This sequence encodes CASSLDRKPFF. Drawing the rest from reference TRBV28 and TRBJ1-1, the complete variable domain is DVKVTQSSRYLVKRTGEKVFLECVQDMDHENMFWYRQDPGLGLRLIYFSYDVKMKEKGDIPEGYSVSREKKERFSLILESASTNQTSMYLCASSLDRKPFFGQGTRLTVV.

Only one count was recorded for this clone. The chain employs TRBV11-2 and TRBJ1-1; TRBD1 is a possible D gene (6 bases). V lost 6 bases to trimming and J lost 4 bases, with 15 bases between them. Germline V lookup: CDR1 SGHAT, CDR2 FQNNGV. This CDR3 has 14 amino acids. CDR3 loop: CASSPTGLSTEAFF. In DNA form, the CDR3 reads TGTGCCAGCAGTCCTACAGGGCTGAGCACTGAAGCTTTCTTT.

This clone was seen a single time. The genes are TRBV4-3 and TRBJ2-3, with TRBD2 as a possible D gene (6 bases). Deletions cut 1 base from V and 5 bases from J, with 19 bases between. The CDR3 runs to 17 residues. Germline CDR1 reads LGHNA; CDR2 reads YSLEER. CDR3 in DNA: TGCGCCAGCAGCCAAGCGGCGGGCGGGGCCCTAGGAGATACGCAGTATTTT. Translating gives CASSQAAGGALGDTQYF.

This chain connects TRBV5-1 to TRBJ2-1, with 8 bases fitting TRBD2. Germline V gene sequence: CDR1 SGHRS, CDR2 YFSETQ. J was trimmed by 9 bases and V by 0 bases; bases with no gene match: 8. This CDR3 region has 15 residues. DNA for the CDR3: TGCGCCAGCAGCTTGGCCGGGACTAGAATCACTGAGCAGTTCTTC. Translation gives CASSLAGTRITEQFF.

This chain joins TRBV7-2 and TRBJ2-2, with D unresolved. This CDR3 is built from 14 residues. Germline CDR1 reads SGHTA; CDR2 reads FQGNSA. With 4 bases removed from V and 0 bases from J, the gap between germline ends came to 6 bases. CDR3 in amino acids: CASSSRPNTGELFF. The CDR3 DNA sequence: TGTGCCAGCAGCTCCCGCCCGAACACCGGGGAGCTGTTTTTT.

The chain is built from TRBV6-6 and TRBJ1-4, with D unclear. This CDR3 spans 12 amino acids. The germline V gene has CDR1 MNHNY and CDR2 SVGAGI (reference sequence). Trimming cost V 2 bases and J 8 bases, with 6 bases left between them. The CDR3 protein is CASSYGPEKLFF. The CDR3 bases are TGTGCCAGCAGTTACGGCCCGGAAAAACTGTTTTTT.

The rearrangement links TRBV29-1 to TRBJ2-7; D is possibly TRBD1 or TRBD2 (6 bases each). The germline V gene encodes CDR1 SQVTM and CDR2 ANQGSEA. The CDR3 runs to 14 residues. V lost 6 bases, J lost 0 bases, and 15 bases lay in between. CDR3 residues: CSVRKGGGSYEQYF. The DNA for the CDR3 is TGCAGCGTCCGTAAAGGGGGAGGCTCCTACGAGCAGTACTTC.

The rearrangement joins TRBV7-2 to TRBJ2-1, with 7 bases that match TRBD1. After removal of 5 bases from V and 6 bases from J, the junction contained 16 bases not matched to a gene. CDR3 length: 17 residues. From germline, CDR1 is SGHTA and CDR2 FQGNSA. In DNA, the CDR3 is TGTGCCAGCAGCGGGTGGGTCGGCCAGGGGGTTAGCAATGAGCAGTTCTTC. Its translation is CASSGWVGQGVSNEQFF.

This clone was observed a handful of times. The chain joins TRBV19 to TRBJ1-1, with a possible D match to TRBD1 (5 bases). Trimming removed 8 bases at V and 0 bases at J, with 13 bases between. The CDR3 sequence is 14 residues long. CDR1 is LNHDA, CDR2 SQIVND, per germline (reference sequence). The CDR3 is CASRVGDLNTEAFF. The CDR3 DNA sequence: TGTGCCAGTCGTGTAGGGGATTTGAACACTGAAGCTTTCTTT.

The chain links TRBV6-5 to TRBJ1-6; 10 bases align to TRBD1. The CDR3 extends over 15 amino acids. Germline V gene sequence: CDR1 MNHEY, CDR2 SVGAGI. Trimming cost V 5 bases and J 5 bases; bases outside gene matches: 3. CDR3 protein: CASSRGTGDNSPLHF. CDR3 sequence (DNA): TGTGCCAGCAGTCGCGGGACAGGGGATAATTCACCCCTCCACTTT.

The rearrangement joins TRBV7-9 to TRBJ1-6, with D maybe TRBD1 (5 bases). Germline V gene sequence: CDR1 SEHNR, CDR2 FQNEAQ (reference sequence). V was cut by 1 base and J by 7 bases, with 11 bases left in between. The CDR3 loop spans 15 amino acids. Here the CDR3 reads CASSLGQGRNSPLHF. In DNA, the CDR3 is TGTGCCAGCAGCTTAGGGCAGGGCCGGAATTCACCCCTCCACTTT.

This rearrangement joins TRBV14 to TRBJ2-5; D is ambiguous. Germline CDR1 and CDR2: SGHDN and FVKESK. Trimming left V 5 bases short and J 3 bases short, with 16 bases between. The CDR3 runs to 15 residues. The CDR3 is CASSSHSGPKETQYF. The DNA of the CDR3 is TGTGCCAGCAGCTCACACTCCGGACCCAAAGAGACCCAGTACTTC.

This chain connects TRBV6-6 to TRBJ2-5, with D hard to call. V was clipped by 5 bases and J by 5 bases, with 12 bases between them. Germline V lookup: CDR1 MNHNY, CDR2 SVGAGI (reference sequence). The CDR3 is made up of 13 amino acids. CDR3 residues: CASSPDWGETQYF. The CDR3 DNA reads as TGTGCCAGCAGTCCAGACTGGGGTGAGACCCAGTACTTC.

V and J are TRBV7-2 and TRBJ1-2; no clear D gene. V lost 2 bases and J lost 8, with 12 bases in between. The CDR3 is made up of 13 amino acids. The germline gives CDR1 SGHTA, CDR2 FQGNSA. CDR3 residues: CASSLMREGGYTF. In DNA, the CDR3 is TGTGCCAGCAGCTTAATGAGGGAGGGAGGCTACACCTTC. The complete variable domain, with remaining parts taken from reference TRBV7-2 and TRBJ1-2, reads GAGVSQSPSNKVTEKGKDVELRCDPISGHTALYWYRQSLGQGLEFLIYFQGNSAPDKSGLPSDRFSAERTGGSVSTLTIQRTQQEDSAVYLCASSLMREGGYTFGSGTRLTVV.

The chain uses TRBV29-1 and TRBJ2-1; weak D call: TRBD1 (6 bases). Germline CDR1 SQVTM, CDR2 ANQGSEA. CDR3 size: 15 residues. Trimming removed 1 base from V and 0 bases from J, with 10 bases in between. The CDR3 DNA follows: TGCAGCGTTGAAGGGGGGCAGTCCTCCTACAATGAGCAGTTCTTC. Residues: CSVEGGQSSYNEQFF.

This rearrangement joins TRBV30 to TRBJ1-1; D possibly corresponds to TRBD1 (6 bases). The CDR3 sequence is 13 residues long. The V gene's germline CDR1 is GTSNPN and CDR2 SVGIG (reference sequence). Trimming stripped 5 bases from V and 3 bases from J, with 13 bases between. CDR3 bases: TGTGCCTGGGGGAGGGGGAGATACACTGAAGCTTTCTTT. This encodes CAWGRGRYTEAFF.

The chain uses TRBV28 and TRBJ2-7, with D uncertain. This CDR3 has 17 amino acids. V was shortened by 3 bases and J by 2 bases, with 20 bases between the two germline ends. Germline V CDR1 and CDR2: MDHEN, SYDVKM. Here the CDR3 DNA reads TGTGCCAGCAGTTTTTTGATGGTCGGGCATCTCGCCTACGAGCAGTACTTC. It yields the protein CASSFLMVGHLAYEQYF.